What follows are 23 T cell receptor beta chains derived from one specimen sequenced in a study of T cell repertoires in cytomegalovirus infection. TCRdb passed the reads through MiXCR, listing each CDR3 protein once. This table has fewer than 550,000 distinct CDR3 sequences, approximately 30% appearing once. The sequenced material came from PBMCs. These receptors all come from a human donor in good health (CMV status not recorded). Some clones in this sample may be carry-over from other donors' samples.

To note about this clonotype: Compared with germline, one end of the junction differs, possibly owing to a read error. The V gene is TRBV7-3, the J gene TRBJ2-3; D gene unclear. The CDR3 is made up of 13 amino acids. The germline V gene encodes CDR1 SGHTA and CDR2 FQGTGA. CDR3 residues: CARSLTITDTQSF. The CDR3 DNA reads TGTGCCAGAAGCTTAACGATAACAGATACGCAGTCTTTT.

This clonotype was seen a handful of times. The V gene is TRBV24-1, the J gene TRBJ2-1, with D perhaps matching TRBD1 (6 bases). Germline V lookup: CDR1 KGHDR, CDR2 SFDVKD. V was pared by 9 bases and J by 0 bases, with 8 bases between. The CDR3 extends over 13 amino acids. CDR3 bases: TGTGCCACCTTAGGGGGCTCCTACAATGAGCAGTTCTTC. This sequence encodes CATLGGSYNEQFF.

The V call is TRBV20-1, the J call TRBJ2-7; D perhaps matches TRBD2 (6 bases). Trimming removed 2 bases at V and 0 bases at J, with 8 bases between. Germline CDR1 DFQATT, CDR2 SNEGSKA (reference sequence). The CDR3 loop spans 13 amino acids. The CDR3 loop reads CSARRESSYEQYF. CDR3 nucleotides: TGCAGTGCTAGACGGGAGAGCTCCTACGAGCAGTACTTC.

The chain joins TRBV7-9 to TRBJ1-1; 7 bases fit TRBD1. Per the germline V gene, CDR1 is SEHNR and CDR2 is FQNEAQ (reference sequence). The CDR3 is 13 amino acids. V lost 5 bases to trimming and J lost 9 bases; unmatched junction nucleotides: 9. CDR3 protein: CASSRDRDSQAFF. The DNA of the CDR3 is TGTGCCAGCAGCAGAGACCGGGACAGCCAAGCTTTCTTT.

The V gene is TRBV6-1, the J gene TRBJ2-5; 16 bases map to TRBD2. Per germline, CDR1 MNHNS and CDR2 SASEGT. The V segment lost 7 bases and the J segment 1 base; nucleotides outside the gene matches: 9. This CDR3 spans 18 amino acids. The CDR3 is CASKITGLAGGSQETQYF. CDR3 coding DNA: TGTGCCAGCAAAATAACGGGACTAGCGGGGGGGTCCCAAGAGACCCAGTACTTC.

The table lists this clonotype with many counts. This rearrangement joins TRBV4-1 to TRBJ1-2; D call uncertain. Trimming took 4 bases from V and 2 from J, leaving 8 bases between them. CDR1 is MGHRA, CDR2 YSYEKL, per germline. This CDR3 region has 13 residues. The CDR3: CASSPGTNYGYTF. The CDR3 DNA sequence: TGCGCCAGCAGCCCAGGTACCAACTATGGCTACACCTTC.

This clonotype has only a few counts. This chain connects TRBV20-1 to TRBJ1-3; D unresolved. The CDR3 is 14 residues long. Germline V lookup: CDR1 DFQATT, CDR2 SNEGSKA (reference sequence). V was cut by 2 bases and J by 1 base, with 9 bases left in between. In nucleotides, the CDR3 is TGCAGTGCTAGAAAGGTGGGATCTGGAAACACCATATATTTT. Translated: CSARKVGSGNTIYF.

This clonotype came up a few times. CDR3 in amino acids: CATSRDGSANEQFF. In DNA form, the CDR3 reads TGTGCCACCAGCAGAGATGGCAGTGCCAATGAGCAGTTCTTC. This chain connects TRBV15 to TRBJ2-1; D not resolved. The germline CDR1 and CDR2 sequences are LNHNV and YYDKDF (reference sequence). Trimming stripped 0 bases from V and 6 bases from J, with 9 bases between. The CDR3 spans 14 residues. Looking up the rest from reference TRBV15 and TRBJ2-1 gives the full variable domain: DAMVIQNPRYQVTQFGKPVTLSCSQTLNHNVMYWYQQKSSQAPKLLFHYYDKDFNNEADTPDNFQSRRPNTSFCFLDIRSPGLGDTAMYLCATSRDGSANEQFFGPGTRLTVL.

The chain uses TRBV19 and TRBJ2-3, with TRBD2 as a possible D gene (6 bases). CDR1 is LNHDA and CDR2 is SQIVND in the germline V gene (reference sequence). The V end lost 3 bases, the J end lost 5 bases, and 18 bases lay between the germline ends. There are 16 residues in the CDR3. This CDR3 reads CASSILQLAGRDTQYF. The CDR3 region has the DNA TGTGCCAGTAGTATCCTTCAACTAGCCGGTCGAGATACGCAGTATTTT.

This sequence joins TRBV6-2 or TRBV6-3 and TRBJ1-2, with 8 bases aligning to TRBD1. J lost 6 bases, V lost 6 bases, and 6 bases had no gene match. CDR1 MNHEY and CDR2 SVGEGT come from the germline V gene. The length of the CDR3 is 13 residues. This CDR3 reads CASSRTGKNGYTF. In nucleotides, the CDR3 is TGTGCCAGCAGCAGGACAGGGAAGAATGGCTACACCTTC.

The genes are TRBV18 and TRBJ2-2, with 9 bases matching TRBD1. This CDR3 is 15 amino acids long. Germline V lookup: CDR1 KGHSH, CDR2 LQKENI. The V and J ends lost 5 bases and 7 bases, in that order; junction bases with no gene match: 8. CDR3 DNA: TGTGCCAGCTCATCCGGGACAGGGTTTGGCGGGGAGCTGTTTTTT. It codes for CASSSGTGFGGELFF.

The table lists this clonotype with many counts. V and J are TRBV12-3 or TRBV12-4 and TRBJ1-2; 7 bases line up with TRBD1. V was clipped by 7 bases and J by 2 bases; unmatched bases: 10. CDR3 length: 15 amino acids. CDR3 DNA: TGTGCCAGCACCGGAGACAGGGTCTTCAACTATGGCTACACCTTC. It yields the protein CASTGDRVFNYGYTF.

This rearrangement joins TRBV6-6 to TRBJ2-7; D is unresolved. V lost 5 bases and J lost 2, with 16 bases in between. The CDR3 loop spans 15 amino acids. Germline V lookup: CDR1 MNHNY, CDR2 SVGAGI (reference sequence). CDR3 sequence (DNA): TGTGCCAGCAGTGATTTCCACCTTGGCCCCTACGAGCAGTACTTC. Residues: CASSDFHLGPYEQYF.

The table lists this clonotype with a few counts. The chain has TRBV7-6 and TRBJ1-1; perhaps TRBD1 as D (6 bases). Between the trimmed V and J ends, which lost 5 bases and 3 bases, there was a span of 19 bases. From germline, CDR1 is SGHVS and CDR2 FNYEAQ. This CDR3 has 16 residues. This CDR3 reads CASSPSPGGWDTEAFF. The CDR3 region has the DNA TGTGCCAGCAGCCCCTCTCCCGGGGGCTGGGACACTGAAGCTTTCTTT.

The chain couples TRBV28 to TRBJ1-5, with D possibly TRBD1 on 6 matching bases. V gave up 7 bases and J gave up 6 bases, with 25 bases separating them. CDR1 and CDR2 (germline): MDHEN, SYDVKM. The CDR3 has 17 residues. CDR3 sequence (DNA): TGTGCCAGCATCGATCACCCCAAGGGACAAAAAAGTCAGCCCCAGCATTTT. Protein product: CASIDHPKGQKSQPQHF.

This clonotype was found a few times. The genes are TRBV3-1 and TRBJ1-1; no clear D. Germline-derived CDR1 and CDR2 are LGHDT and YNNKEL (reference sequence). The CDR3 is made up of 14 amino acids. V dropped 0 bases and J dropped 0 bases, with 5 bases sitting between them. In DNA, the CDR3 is TGTGCCAGCAGCCAAGATGCGTTGAACACTGAAGCTTTCTTT. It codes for CASSQDALNTEAFF.

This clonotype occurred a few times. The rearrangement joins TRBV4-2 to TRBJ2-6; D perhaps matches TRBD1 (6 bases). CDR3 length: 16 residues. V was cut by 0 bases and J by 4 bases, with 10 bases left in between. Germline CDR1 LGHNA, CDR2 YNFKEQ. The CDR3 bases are TGTGCCAGCAGCCAAGATGAGGGGGTCGGGGCCAACGTCCTGACTTTC. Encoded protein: CASSQDEGVGANVLTF.

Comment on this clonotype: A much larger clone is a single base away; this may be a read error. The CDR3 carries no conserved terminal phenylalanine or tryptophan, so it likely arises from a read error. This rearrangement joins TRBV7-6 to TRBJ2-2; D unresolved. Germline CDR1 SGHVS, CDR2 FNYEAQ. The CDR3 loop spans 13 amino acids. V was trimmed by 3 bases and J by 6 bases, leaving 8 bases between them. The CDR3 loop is CASSFVGSGELFL. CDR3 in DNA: TGTGCCAGCAGCTTCGTGGGGTCCGGGGAGCTGTTTTTG.

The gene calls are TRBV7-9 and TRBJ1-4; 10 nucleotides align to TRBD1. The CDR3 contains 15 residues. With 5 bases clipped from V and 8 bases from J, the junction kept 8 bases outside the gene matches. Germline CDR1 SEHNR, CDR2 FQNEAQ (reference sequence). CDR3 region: CASSNPGQGKEKLFF. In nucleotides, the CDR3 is TGTGCCAGCAGCAATCCGGGACAGGGGAAGGAAAAACTGTTTTTT. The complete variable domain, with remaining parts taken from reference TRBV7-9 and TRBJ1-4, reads DTGVSQNPRHKITKRGQNVTFRCDPISEHNRLYWYRQTLGQGPEFLTYFQNEAQLEKSRLLSDRFSAERPKGSFSTLEIQRTEQGDSAMYLCASSNPGQGKEKLFFGSGTQLSVL.

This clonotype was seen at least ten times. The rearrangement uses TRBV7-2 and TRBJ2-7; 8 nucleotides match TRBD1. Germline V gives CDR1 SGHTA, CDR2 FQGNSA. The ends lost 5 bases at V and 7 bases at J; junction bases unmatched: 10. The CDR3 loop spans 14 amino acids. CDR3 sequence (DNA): TGTGCCAGCAGCCGCGACAGGGGTTCGAGAGAGCAGTACTTC. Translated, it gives CASSRDRGSREQYF.

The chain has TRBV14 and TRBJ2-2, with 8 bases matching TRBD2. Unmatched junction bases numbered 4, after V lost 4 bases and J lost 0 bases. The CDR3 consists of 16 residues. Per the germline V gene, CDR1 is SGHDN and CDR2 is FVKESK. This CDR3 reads CASSRPGGPNTGELFF. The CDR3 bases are TGTGCCAGCAGCCGTCCGGGGGGGCCGAACACCGGGGAGCTGTTTTTT.

CDR3 amino acids: CATSVSSGENTGELFF. The CDR3 DNA sequence: TGTGCCACCAGTGTGTCCAGCGGGGAGAACACCGGGGAGCTGTTTTTT. This chain connects TRBV24-1 to TRBJ2-2; 7 nucleotides agree with TRBD2. CDR1 is KGHDR, CDR2 SFDVKD, per germline. The CDR3 loop spans 16 amino acids. Germline trimming cut 5 bases from V and 1 base from J; bases unmatched to any gene: 6.

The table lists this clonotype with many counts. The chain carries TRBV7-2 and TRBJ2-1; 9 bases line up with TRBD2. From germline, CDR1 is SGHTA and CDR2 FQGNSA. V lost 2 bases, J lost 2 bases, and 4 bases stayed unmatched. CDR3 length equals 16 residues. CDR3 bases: TGTGCCAGCAGCTTACTAGCGGGGCTCCCCTACAATGAGCAGTTCTTC. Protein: CASSLLAGLPYNEQFF.